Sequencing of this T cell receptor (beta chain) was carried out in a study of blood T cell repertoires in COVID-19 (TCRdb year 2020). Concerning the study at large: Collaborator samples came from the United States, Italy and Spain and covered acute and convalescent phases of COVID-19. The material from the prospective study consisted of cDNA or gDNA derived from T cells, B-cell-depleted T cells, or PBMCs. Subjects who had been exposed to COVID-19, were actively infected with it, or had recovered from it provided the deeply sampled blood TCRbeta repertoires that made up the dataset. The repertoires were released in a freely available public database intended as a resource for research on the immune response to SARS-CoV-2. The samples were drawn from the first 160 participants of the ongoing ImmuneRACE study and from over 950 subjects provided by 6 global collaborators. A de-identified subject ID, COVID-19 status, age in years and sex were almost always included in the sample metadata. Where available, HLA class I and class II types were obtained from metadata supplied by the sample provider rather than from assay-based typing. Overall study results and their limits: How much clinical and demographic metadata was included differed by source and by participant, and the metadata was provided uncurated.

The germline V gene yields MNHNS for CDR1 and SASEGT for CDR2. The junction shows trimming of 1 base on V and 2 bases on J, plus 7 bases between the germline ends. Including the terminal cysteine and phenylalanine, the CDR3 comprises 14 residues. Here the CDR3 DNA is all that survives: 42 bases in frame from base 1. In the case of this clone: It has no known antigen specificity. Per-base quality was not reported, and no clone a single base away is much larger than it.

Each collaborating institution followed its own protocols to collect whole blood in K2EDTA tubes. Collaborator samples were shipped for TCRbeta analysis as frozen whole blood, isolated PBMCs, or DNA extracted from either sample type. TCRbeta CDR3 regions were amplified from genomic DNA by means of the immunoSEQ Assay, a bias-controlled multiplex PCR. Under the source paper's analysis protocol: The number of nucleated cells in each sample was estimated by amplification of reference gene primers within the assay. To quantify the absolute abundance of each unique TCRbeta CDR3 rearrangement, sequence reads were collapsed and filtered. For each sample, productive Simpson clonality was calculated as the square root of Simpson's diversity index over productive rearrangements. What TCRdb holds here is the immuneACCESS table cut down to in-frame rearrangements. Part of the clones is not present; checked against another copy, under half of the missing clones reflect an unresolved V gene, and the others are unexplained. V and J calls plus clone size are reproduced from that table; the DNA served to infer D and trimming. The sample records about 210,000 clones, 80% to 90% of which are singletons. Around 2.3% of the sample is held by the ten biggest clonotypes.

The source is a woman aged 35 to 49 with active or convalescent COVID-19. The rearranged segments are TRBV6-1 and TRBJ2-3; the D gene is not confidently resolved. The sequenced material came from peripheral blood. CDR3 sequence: CASSEVSYTDTQYF. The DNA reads TGTGCCAGCAGTGAAGTGAGTTACACAGATACGCAGTATTTT.